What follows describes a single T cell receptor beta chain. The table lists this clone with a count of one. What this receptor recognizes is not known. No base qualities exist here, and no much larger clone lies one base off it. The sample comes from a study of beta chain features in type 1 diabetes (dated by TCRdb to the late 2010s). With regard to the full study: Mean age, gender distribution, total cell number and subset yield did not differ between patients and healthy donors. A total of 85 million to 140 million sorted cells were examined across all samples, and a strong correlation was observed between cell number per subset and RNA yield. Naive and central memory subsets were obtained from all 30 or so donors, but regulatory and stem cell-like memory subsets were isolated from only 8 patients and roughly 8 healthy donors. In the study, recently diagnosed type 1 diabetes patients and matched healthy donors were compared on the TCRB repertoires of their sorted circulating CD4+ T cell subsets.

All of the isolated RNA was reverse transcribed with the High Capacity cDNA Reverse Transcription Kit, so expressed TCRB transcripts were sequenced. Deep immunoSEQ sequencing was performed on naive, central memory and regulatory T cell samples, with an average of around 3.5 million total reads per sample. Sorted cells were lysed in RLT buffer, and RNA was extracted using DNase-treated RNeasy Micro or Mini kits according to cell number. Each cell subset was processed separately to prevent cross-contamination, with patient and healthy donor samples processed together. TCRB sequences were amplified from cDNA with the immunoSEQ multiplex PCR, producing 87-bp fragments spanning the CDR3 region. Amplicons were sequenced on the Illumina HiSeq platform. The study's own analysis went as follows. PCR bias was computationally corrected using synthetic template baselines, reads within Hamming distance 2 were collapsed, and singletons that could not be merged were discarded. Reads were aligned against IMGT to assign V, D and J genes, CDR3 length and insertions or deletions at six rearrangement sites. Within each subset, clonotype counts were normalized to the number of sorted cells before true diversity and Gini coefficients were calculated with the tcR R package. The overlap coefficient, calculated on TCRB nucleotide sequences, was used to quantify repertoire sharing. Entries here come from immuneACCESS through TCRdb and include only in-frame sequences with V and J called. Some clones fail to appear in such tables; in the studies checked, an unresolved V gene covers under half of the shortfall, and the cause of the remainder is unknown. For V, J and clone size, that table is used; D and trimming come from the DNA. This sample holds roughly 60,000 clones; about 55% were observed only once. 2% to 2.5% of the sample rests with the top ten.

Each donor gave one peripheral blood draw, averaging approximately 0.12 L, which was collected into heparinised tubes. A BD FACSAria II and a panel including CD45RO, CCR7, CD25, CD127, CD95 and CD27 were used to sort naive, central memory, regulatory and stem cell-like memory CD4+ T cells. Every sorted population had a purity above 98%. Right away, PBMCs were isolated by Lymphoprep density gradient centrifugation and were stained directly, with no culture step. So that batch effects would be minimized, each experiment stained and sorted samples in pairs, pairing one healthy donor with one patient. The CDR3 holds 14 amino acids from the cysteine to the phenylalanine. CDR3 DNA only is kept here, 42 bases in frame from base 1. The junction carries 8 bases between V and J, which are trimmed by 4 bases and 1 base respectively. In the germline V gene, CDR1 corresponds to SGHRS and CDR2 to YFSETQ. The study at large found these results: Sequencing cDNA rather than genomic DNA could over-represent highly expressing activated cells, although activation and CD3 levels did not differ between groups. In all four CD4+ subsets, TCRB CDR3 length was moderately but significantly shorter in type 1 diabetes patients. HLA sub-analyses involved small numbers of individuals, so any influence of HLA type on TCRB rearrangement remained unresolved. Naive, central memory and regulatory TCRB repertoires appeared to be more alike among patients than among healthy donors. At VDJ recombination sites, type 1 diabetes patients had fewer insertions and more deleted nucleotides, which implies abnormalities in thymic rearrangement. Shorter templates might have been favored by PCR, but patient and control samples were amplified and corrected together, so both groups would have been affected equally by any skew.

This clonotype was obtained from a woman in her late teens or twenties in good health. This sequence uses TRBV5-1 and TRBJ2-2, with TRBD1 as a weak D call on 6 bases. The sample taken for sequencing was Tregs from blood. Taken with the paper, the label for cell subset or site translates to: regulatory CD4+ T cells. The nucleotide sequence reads TGCGCCAGCAGCCCGGGACAGAACACCGGGGAGCTGTTTTTT. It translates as CASSPGQNTGELFF.